This T cell receptor (beta chain) originates from a study of blood T cell repertoires in COVID-19. Whole-study context: Collection of acute and convalescent COVID-19 samples took place in the United States, Italy and Spain.

This CDR3 is built from 15 residues. V lost 2 bases to trimming and J lost 5 bases, with 15 bases between them. Germline V gene sequence: CDR1 LGHDT, CDR2 YNNKEL (reference sequence). TCRdb's copy holds only in-frame clones and misses some; the assay was immunoSEQ multiplex PCR. Of around 400,000 clones listed, 87% are singletons. Followed over time, Seattle patients had been enrolled while infection was active. The sequence was collected from a woman in her sixties with COVID-19, enrolled during active disease. The sequencing sample was made of peripheral blood. V gene TRBV3-1 (or the pseudogene TRBV3-2) combines with J gene TRBJ2-5; TRBD2 is a possible D gene (5 bases). The CDR3 spells CASSQRALAPETQYF. CDR3 DNA sequence: TGTGCCAGCAGCCAAAGGGCCCTAGCCCCGGAGACCCAGTACTTC.